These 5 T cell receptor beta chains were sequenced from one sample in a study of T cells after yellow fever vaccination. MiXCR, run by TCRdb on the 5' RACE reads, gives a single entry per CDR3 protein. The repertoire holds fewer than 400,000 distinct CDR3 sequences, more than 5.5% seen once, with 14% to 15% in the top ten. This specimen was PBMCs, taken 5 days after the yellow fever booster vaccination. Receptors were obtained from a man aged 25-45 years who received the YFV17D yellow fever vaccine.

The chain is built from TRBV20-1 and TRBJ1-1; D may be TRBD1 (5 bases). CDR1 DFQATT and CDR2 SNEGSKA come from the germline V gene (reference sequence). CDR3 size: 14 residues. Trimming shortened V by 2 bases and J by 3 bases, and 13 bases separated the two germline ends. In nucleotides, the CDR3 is TGCAGTGCTAGACAGGGTACGATGGACACTGAAGCTTTCTTT. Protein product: CSARQGTMDTEAFF.

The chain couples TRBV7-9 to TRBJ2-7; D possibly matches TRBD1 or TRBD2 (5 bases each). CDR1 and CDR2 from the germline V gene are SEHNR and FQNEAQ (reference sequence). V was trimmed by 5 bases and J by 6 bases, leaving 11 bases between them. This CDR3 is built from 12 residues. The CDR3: CASSRDLGEQYF. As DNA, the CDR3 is TGTGCCAGCAGCCGGGACCTGGGCGAGCAGTACTTC.

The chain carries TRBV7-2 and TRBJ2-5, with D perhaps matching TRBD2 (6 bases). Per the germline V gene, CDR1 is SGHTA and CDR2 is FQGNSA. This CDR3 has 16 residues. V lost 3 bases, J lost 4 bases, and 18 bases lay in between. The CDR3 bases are TGTGCCAGCAGCTTCCGTTCCGGGAGTGGCTCAGAGACCCAGTACTTC. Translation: CASSFRSGSGSETQYF.

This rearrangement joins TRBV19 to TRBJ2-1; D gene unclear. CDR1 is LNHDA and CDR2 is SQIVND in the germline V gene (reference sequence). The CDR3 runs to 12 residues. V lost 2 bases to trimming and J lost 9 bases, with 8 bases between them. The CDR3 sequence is CASSISWGEQFF. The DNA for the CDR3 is TGTGCCAGTAGTATAAGTTGGGGTGAGCAGTTCTTC.

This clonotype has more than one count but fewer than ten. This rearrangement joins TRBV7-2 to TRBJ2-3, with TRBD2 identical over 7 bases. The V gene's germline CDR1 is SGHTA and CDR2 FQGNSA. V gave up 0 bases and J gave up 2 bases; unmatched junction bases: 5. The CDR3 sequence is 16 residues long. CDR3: CASSLAGGRITDTQYF. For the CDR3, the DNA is TGTGCCAGCAGCTTAGCGGGCGGGAGAATCACAGATACGCAGTATTTT.